The present entry profiles one T cell receptor (beta chain) with its context. Under the authors' procedure: Amplification from reference gene primers served as the basis for estimated nucleated cell counts. The table came from immunoSEQ multiplex PCR; TCRdb's copy has only in-frame clones and leaves some out. From that table come the V and J calls and clone size; the DNA was used to work out D and trimming. The table has about 170,000 clones, approximately 83% seen once; the top ten hold about 2.1%. The CDR3 has 14 amino acids. Germline values: CDR1 SEHNR, CDR2 FQNEAQ (reference sequence). Unmatched junction bases numbered 6, after V lost 5 bases and J lost 4 bases. The sample originates from a study of blood T cell repertoires in COVID-19. In the study overall: From the United States, Italy and Spain came samples of acute and convalescent COVID-19.

Material for sequencing was peripheral blood. The receptor comes from a woman of 80 years or more with acute or convalescent COVID-19. This rearrangement joins TRBV7-9 to TRBJ1-2; 8 bases align to TRBD1. DNA of the CDR3: TGTGCCAGCAGCCAAACAGGGGGTGCCTATGGCTACACCTTC. Its protein product is CASSQTGGAYGYTF.